The 25 T cell receptor beta chains below all came from one sample that was sequenced in a study of siplizumab effects on memory and regulatory T cells. Profiling relied on immunoSEQ multiplex PCR, and the TCRdb table lists in-frame clones only, not all of them. The table shows 100,000 or so clones, with around nine tenths occurring only once. Sequencing used CD4+ T cells sorted from blood. The receptors here all came from a human donor in good health.

This sequence joins TRBV28 and TRBJ2-5, with D perhaps TRBD1 (8 bases). This CDR3 comprises 17 residues. V lost 3 bases and J lost 3, with 20 bases in between. CDR1 and CDR2 from the germline V gene are MDHEN and SYDVKM. DNA of the CDR3: TGTGCCAGCAGTTTTGGTACAGGGGGGGTATTCGAAGAGACCCAGTACTTC. Its translation: CASSFGTGGVFEETQYF.

V gene TRBV7-2 combines with J gene TRBJ1-1; no clear D gene. With 0 bases removed from V and 7 bases from J, the gap between germline ends came to 9 bases. CDR1 SGHTA and CDR2 FQGNSA come from the germline V gene. The CDR3 has 13 amino acids. The CDR3 DNA reads as TGTGCCAGCAGCTTAGCGCGTCAGAATGAAGCTTTCTTT. It yields the protein CASSLARQNEAFF.

This clone was observed a handful of times. The genes are TRBV6-6 and TRBJ1-1; D is ambiguous. Germline values: CDR1 MNHNY, CDR2 SVGAGI (reference sequence). V shed 10 bases and J shed 3 bases, with 9 bases lying between them. The CDR3 runs 11 residues. The CDR3 DNA is TGTGCCATCAAGGCAGACACTGAAGCTTTCTTT. It specifies CAIKADTEAFF.

This clone was counted only a few times. The rearrangement joins TRBV2 to TRBJ2-2; a possible D gene is TRBD2 (6 bases). V was pared by 8 bases and J by 7 bases, with 14 bases between. The CDR3 runs to 13 residues. From germline, CDR1 is SNHLY and CDR2 FYNNEI. The CDR3, as DNA: TGTGCCAGCTTTCGAACGGGAGACGGGGAGCTGTTTTTT. This translates into CASFRTGDGELFF.

The rearrangement links TRBV25-1 to TRBJ2-1; TRBD1 agrees at 9 bases. Germline V gives CDR1 MGHDK, CDR2 SYGVNS. This CDR3 is built from 17 residues. Losses at the gene ends were 0 bases for V and 7 bases for J; bases not matched to a gene: 10. The CDR3 reads CASSEYKGQGLKNEQFF. CDR3 nucleotides: TGTGCCAGCAGTGAATATAAGGGACAGGGATTGAAGAATGAGCAGTTCTTC.

The gene calls are TRBV7-9 and TRBJ1-1; no clear D gene. V shed 7 bases and J shed 1 base, with 16 bases lying between them. Germline V gene data show CDR1 as SEHNR and CDR2 as FQNEAQ (reference sequence). The CDR3 loop spans 15 amino acids. DNA of the CDR3: TGTGCCAGCAACCTTAGTCCGGGGAGGAACACTGAAGCTTTCTTT. This sequence encodes CASNLSPGRNTEAFF.

This clone has a single count. DNA for the CDR3: TGTGCCAGCAAAAGACCGGGACATACTAACACTGAAGCTTTCTTT. Its translation is CASKRPGHTNTEAFF. The genes are TRBV27 and TRBJ1-1, with D possibly TRBD1 on 6 matching bases. The V gene lost 7 bases and the J gene lost 2 bases, with 17 bases spanning the gap. Per germline, CDR1 MNHEY and CDR2 SMNVEV (reference sequence). The CDR3 is made up of 15 amino acids.

The chain has TRBV12-5 and TRBJ1-2, with TRBD1 as a possible D gene (5 bases). The germline CDR1 and CDR2 sequences are LGHNT and FRNRAP. The V end was cut by 1 base, the J end by 8 bases, with 14 bases between. This CDR3 is built from 14 residues. CDR3: CASGLEGPGGGYTF. In DNA form, the CDR3 reads TGTGCTAGTGGTTTGGAAGGACCCGGGGGAGGCTACACCTTC.

The chain carries TRBV13 and TRBJ2-2; D remains ambiguous. The CDR3 loop spans 15 amino acids. Looked up from germline, CDR1 is PRHDT and CDR2 is FYEKMQ (reference sequence). The ends were cut back, 0 bases at V and 3 bases at J, with 8 bases in the middle. CDR3 loop: CASSLGRTDTGELFF. The CDR3 bases are TGTGCCAGCAGCTTAGGGCGGACGGACACCGGGGAGCTGTTTTTT. The whole variable domain, filled in from reference TRBV13 and TRBJ2-2, reads AAGVIQSPRHLIKEKRETATLKCYPIPRHDTVYWYQQGPGQDPQFLISFYEKMQSDKGSIPDRFSAQQFSDYHSELNMSSLELGDSALYFCASSLGRTDTGELFFGEGSRLTVL.

The chain combines TRBV27 with TRBJ2-6, with unresolved D. Germline values: CDR1 MNHEY, CDR2 SMNVEV (reference sequence). There are 15 residues in the CDR3. Deletions cut 3 bases from V and 4 bases from J, with 10 bases between. CDR3 in DNA: TGTGCCAGCAGTTTTGGGTTTTCCGGGGCCAACGTCCTGACTTTC. Protein: CASSFGFSGANVLTF. The complete variable domain, with remaining parts taken from reference TRBV27 and TRBJ2-6, reads EAQVTQNPRYLITVTGKKLTVTCSQNMNHEYMSWYRQDPGLGLRQIYYSMNVEVTDKGDVPEGYKVSRKEKRNFPLILESPSPNQTSLYFCASSFGFSGANVLTFGAGSRLTVL.

The J gene is TRBJ2-7, the V gene TRBV28, with TRBD2 as a possible D gene (7 bases). V lost 10 bases, J lost 5 bases, and 18 bases lay in between. This CDR3 contains 13 residues. CDR1 and CDR2 (germline): MDHEN, SYDVKM. CDR3 residues: CAIWGGAGHEQYF. DNA of the CDR3: TGTGCCATCTGGGGGGGCGCCGGCCACGAGCAGTACTTC.

This clone has only one observation. The gene calls are TRBV28 and TRBJ2-1; TRBD2 matches 7 bases. The length of the CDR3 is 14 residues. The J segment lost 8 bases and the V segment lost 7 bases, leaving 11 bases of the junction unmatched. Germline V gene data show CDR1 as MDHEN and CDR2 as SYDVKM. The CDR3 loop reads CASKGGRWLDEQFF. The CDR3 DNA sequence: TGTGCCAGCAAAGGCGGGAGATGGTTAGATGAGCAGTTCTTC. Full variable domain (outside the CDR3, taken from reference TRBV28 and TRBJ2-1): DVKVTQSSRYLVKRTGEKVFLECVQDMDHENMFWYRQDPGLGLRLIYFSYDVKMKEKGDIPEGYSVSREKKERFSLILESASTNQTSMYLCASKGGRWLDEQFFGPGTRLTVL.

The CDR3 here is CASSLVGTDTQYF. CDR3 sequence (DNA): TGTGCCAGCAGTTTAGTTGGCACAGATACGCAGTATTTT. The chain is built from TRBV27 and TRBJ2-3; no clear D gene. Germline assignment: CDR1 MNHEY and CDR2 SMNVEV (reference sequence). With 2 bases removed from V and 1 base from J, the gap between germline ends came to 4 bases. The CDR3 consists of 13 residues.

V is TRBV29-1 and J is TRBJ1-2; a possible D gene is TRBD1 (6 bases). The V and J ends lost 7 bases and 4 bases respectively, with 10 bases between them. Germline V lookup: CDR1 SQVTM, CDR2 ANQGSEA. The CDR3 spans 11 residues. Here the CDR3 DNA reads TGCAGCGAAGGACAGTCCTATGGCTACACCTTC. It is translated as CSEGQSYGYTF. Complete variable domain (other parts from reference TRBV29-1 and TRBJ1-2): SAVISQKPSRDICQRGTSLTIQCQVDSQVTMMFWYRQQPGQSLTLIATANQGSEATYESGFVIDKFPISRPNLTFSTLTVSNMSPEDSSIYLCSEGQSYGYTFGSGTRLTVV.

The chain has TRBV5-1 and TRBJ2-7; TRBD1 is a possible D gene (6 bases). The V and J ends lost 4 bases and 6 bases respectively, with 11 bases between them. The CDR3 has 12 amino acids. The germline CDR1 and CDR2 sequences are SGHRS and YFSETQ. Written as DNA, the CDR3 is TGCGCCAGCAGCACGGGGACACCCGAGCAGTACTTC. Amino acids: CASSTGTPEQYF.

V and J are TRBV2 and TRBJ2-4; D uncertain. Deletions cut 7 bases from V and 0 bases from J, with 10 bases between. CDR3 length equals 14 residues. Per the germline V gene, CDR1 is SNHLY and CDR2 is FYNNEI. The CDR3 nucleotides read TGTGCCAGCATGGTTGATCTAGCCAAAAACATTCAGTACTTC. It codes for CASMVDLAKNIQYF.

The gene calls are TRBV11-2 and TRBJ2-7; 7 bases line up with TRBD2. In germline, CDR1 is SGHAT, CDR2 FQNNGV. The CDR3 spans 14 residues. Trimming removed 1 base from V and 1 base from J; junction bases left unmatched: 1. CDR3 nucleotide sequence: TGTGCCAGCAGCTTAGGCGGGGGATCCTACGAGCAGTACTTC. The encoded protein is CASSLGGGSYEQYF.

CDR3: CASSSRDSGGNTIYF. The DNA for the CDR3 is TGTGCCAGCAGTTCCCGGGACAGCGGAGGAAACACCATATATTTT. This chain uses TRBV6-6 with TRBJ1-3; 7 bases match TRBD1. Per germline, CDR1 MNHNY and CDR2 SVGAGI (reference sequence). This CDR3 is built from 15 residues. With 4 bases clipped from V and 4 bases from J, the junction kept 7 bases outside the gene matches.

This chain connects TRBV6-5 to TRBJ2-7; 8 nucleotides line up with TRBD1. V gave up 6 bases and J gave up 1 base; unmatched junction bases: 5. Per the germline V gene, CDR1 is MNHEY and CDR2 is SVGAGI. The CDR3 totals 14 residues. The CDR3, as DNA: TGTGCCAGCAGATCAGGGGGCAATTCCTACGAGCAGTACTTC. It specifies CASRSGGNSYEQYF.

For the CDR3, the DNA is TGTGCCAGCAGCGGTAGCGGGAGGGCCCTAGATACGCAGTATTTT. It specifies CASSGSGRALDTQYF. The rearrangement joins TRBV11-2 to TRBJ2-3; 11 nucleotides match TRBD2. The CDR3 has 15 residues. After removal of 5 bases from V and 5 bases from J, the junction contained 6 bases not matched to a gene. Germline V gene sequence: CDR1 SGHAT, CDR2 FQNNGV.

The chain has TRBV27 and TRBJ2-1; no clear D. Trimming shortened V by 6 bases and J by 10 bases, and 10 bases separated the two germline ends. The CDR3 sequence is 11 residues long. Germline assignment: CDR1 MNHEY and CDR2 SMNVEV (reference sequence). The CDR3 sequence is CASRRKEEQFF. Here the CDR3 DNA reads TGTGCCAGCAGACGAAAGGAAGAGCAGTTCTTC.

The chain links TRBV28 to TRBJ1-3; D remains unclear. Germline V CDR1 and CDR2: MDHEN, SYDVKM. Trimming took 10 bases from V and 2 from J, leaving 9 bases between them. The CDR3 runs 12 residues. The CDR3, as DNA: TGTGCCACCCAGACAACTGGAAACACCATATATTTT. This codes for CATQTTGNTIYF.

The chain recombines TRBV2 with TRBJ2-5; D not certain. Trimming pared 5 bases from V and 5 bases from J, leaving 3 bases between. The CDR3 is 10 residues long. CDR1 is SNHLY and CDR2 is FYNNEI in the germline V gene. The CDR3 region is CASSKETQYF. The CDR3, as DNA: TGTGCCAGCAGTAAGGAGACCCAGTACTTC.

This sequence joins TRBV2 and TRBJ1-5; D gene uncertain. Germline V gene lookup returns CDR1 SNHLY and CDR2 FYNNEI. The CDR3 contains 13 residues. V shed 4 bases and J shed 6 bases, with 10 bases lying between them. The chain's CDR3 is CASSGQKGQPQHF. The CDR3 DNA is TGTGCCAGCAGTGGGCAGAAAGGTCAGCCCCAGCATTTT.

The gene calls are TRBV15 and TRBJ1-4, with TRBD1 as a possible D gene (5 bases). There are 14 residues in the CDR3. Germline CDR1 is LNHNV and CDR2 is YYDKDF (reference sequence). The ends were cut back, 5 bases at V and 5 bases at J, with 12 bases in the middle. The CDR3 coding sequence is TGTGCCACCAGCCCCAGGGTGGTAAATGAAAAACTGTTTTTT. Protein: CATSPRVVNEKLFF.